This passage covers 22 T cell receptor beta chains from one sample sequenced in a study of OX40 agonist ivuxolimab in advanced cancers. Some clones are missing from TCRdb's copy, which holds only in-frame ones; the method was immunoSEQ multiplex PCR. The sample has about 66,000 clones; over 80% are singletons. The sample here was CD4+ or CD8+ T cells sorted from blood, taken in a trial of the OX40 agonist ivuxolimab. All receptors derive from an adult with an advanced solid tumor such as melanoma, head and neck, liver or kidney cancer.

The chain combines TRBV5-1 with TRBJ2-3; unclear D gene. CDR1 is SGHRS and CDR2 is YFSETQ in the germline V gene. The CDR3 loop spans 13 amino acids. The V end lost 0 bases, the J end lost 8 bases, and 10 bases lay between the germline ends. As DNA, the CDR3 is TGCGCCAGCAGCTTGGTAGGGTTTTCTACGCAGTATTTT. Translated: CASSLVGFSTQYF.

V usage is TRBV6-5 and J usage is TRBJ2-7; a weak D match, TRBD2 (5 bases). The CDR3 spans 15 residues. CDR1 is MNHEY, CDR2 SVGAGI, per germline. The V end lost 6 bases, the J end lost 0 bases, and 15 bases lay between the germline ends. This CDR3 reads CASRPDYHASYEQYF. CDR3 DNA sequence: TGTGCCAGCAGACCCGACTACCACGCCTCCTACGAGCAGTACTTC.

The chain couples TRBV10-3 to TRBJ1-2; TRBD1 is a possible D gene (6 bases). The CDR3 totals 16 residues. The V and J ends lost 3 bases and 7 bases respectively, with 21 bases between them. Germline V gives CDR1 ENHRY, CDR2 SYGVKD. The chain's CDR3 is CAISDPQGLGDFGYTF. CDR3 DNA: TGTGCCATCAGTGACCCCCAGGGGTTAGGGGACTTTGGCTACACCTTC.

This chain uses TRBV7-2 with TRBJ2-3; D gene ambiguous. The CDR3 is 13 amino acids. Trimming stripped 6 bases from V and 6 bases from J, with 13 bases between. Germline values: CDR1 SGHTA, CDR2 FQGNSA. The CDR3 here is CASSTHSIDTQYF. The CDR3 DNA sequence: TGTGCCAGCAGTACCCATAGCATTGATACGCAGTATTTT.

The chain is built from TRBV5-1 and TRBJ2-5; 11 bases are a match to TRBD2. With the DNA end fitting TRBJ2-7 better, the J assignment may be wrong. The CDR3 has 14 residues. Germline CDR1 and CDR2: SGHRS and YFSETQ. In DNA, the CDR3 is TGCGCCAGCAGCTTCGGACTAGCGGGCTACGAGCAGTACTTC. Encoded protein: CASSFGLAGYEQYF.

This chain links TRBV6-1 with TRBJ1-1, with D tentatively TRBD1 (5 bases). The germline V gene has CDR1 MNHNS and CDR2 SASEGT. Trimming removed 1 base at V and 1 base at J, with 10 bases between. The CDR3 runs to 15 residues. As DNA, the CDR3 is TGTGCCAGCAGTGAAGACCCGGGGCGGAACACTGAAGCTTTCTTT. It specifies CASSEDPGRNTEAFF.

V gene TRBV6-6 combines with J gene TRBJ2-1; 14 bases agree with TRBD2. After removal of 8 bases from V and 4 bases from J, the junction contained 4 bases not matched to a gene. Germline loops: CDR1 MNHNY, CDR2 SVGAGI (reference sequence). This CDR3 contains 15 residues. For the CDR3, the DNA is TGTGCCAGCTGGGGACTAGCGGGGGATTACAATGAGCAGTTCTTC. Its protein product is CASWGLAGDYNEQFF.

The chain joins TRBV18 to TRBJ2-3; 10 bases map to TRBD2. There are 15 residues in the CDR3. Losses at the gene ends were 5 bases for V and 5 bases for J; bases not matched to a gene: 7. CDR1 is KGHSH, CDR2 LQKENI, per germline. CDR3 DNA: TGTGCCAGCTCAAAAAGCGGGAGGGCCGGAGATACGCAGTATTTT. Its translation is CASSKSGRAGDTQYF.

Here the CDR3 reads CASTGGPSSYNEQFF. Written as DNA, the CDR3 is TGTGCCAGCACGGGGGGCCCTAGCTCCTACAATGAGCAGTTCTTC. The gene calls are TRBV2 and TRBJ2-1; perhaps TRBD2 as D (7 bases). Deletions cut 7 bases from V and 0 bases from J, with 13 bases between. This CDR3 has 15 amino acids. Germline assignment: CDR1 SNHLY and CDR2 FYNNEI.

The V call is TRBV6-5, the J call TRBJ2-7; D might be TRBD2 (6 bases). V was shortened by 6 bases and J by 4 bases, with 16 bases between the two germline ends. The CDR3 loop spans 14 amino acids. The germline gives CDR1 MNHEY, CDR2 SVGAGI. Written as DNA, the CDR3 is TGTGCCAGCAGCCGCGCAGGGACTCAATACGAGCAGTACTTC. It is translated as CASSRAGTQYEQYF.

The chain carries TRBV5-1 and TRBJ1-4, with a weak D call TRBD1 (6 bases). The CDR3 has 15 residues. The germline gives CDR1 SGHRS, CDR2 YFSETQ. Trimming removed 4 bases from V and 4 bases from J, with 14 bases in between. This chain's CDR3 is CASSLTGHNNEKLFF. In DNA, the CDR3 is TGCGCCAGCAGCCTAACAGGGCACAATAATGAAAAACTGTTTTTT.

The rearrangement links TRBV7-8 to TRBJ2-7; 12 bases match TRBD2. CDR3 length: 15 residues. The V and J ends lost 4 bases and 2 bases, in that order; junction bases with no gene match: 3. CDR1 and CDR2 (germline): SGHVS, FQNEAQ. CDR3 bases: TGTGCCAGCAGCTCGAGGACTAGCGGGACCTACGAGCAGTACTTC. Translated, it gives CASSSRTSGTYEQYF.

The rearrangement links TRBV6-4 to TRBJ1-2; TRBD1 is a possible D gene (6 bases). Germline V gives CDR1 MRHNA, CDR2 SNTAGT. V shed 8 bases and J shed 8 bases, with 21 bases lying between them. This CDR3 region has 14 residues. This CDR3 reads CASPFSRGARGYTF. The CDR3 nucleotides are TGTGCCAGCCCCTTCTCGCGGGGGGCGAGGGGCTACACCTTC.

The V and J genes are TRBV7-8 and TRBJ2-2; D is ambiguous. The germline gives CDR1 SGHVS, CDR2 FQNEAQ. Trimming took off 3 bases at V and 4 bases at J, with 12 bases between the two ends. The CDR3 extends over 15 amino acids. As DNA, the CDR3 is TGTGCCAGCAGCTTGTTCACTCGGAGCACCGGGGAGCTGTTTTTT. Translated: CASSLFTRSTGELFF.

The chain employs TRBV7-2 and TRBJ2-3; no clear D. Germline-derived CDR1 and CDR2 are SGHTA and FQGNSA. The germline V and J ends were trimmed by 5 bases and 4 bases, with 7 bases remaining between them. This CDR3 has 12 amino acids. CDR3 region: CASSLGPDTQYF. As DNA, the CDR3 is TGTGCCAGCAGCCTCGGGCCAGATACGCAGTATTTT. Combining the CDR3 with reference TRBV7-2 and TRBJ2-3 gives the whole variable domain GAGVSQSPSNKVTEKGKDVELRCDPISGHTALYWYRQSLGQGLEFLIYFQGNSAPDKSGLPSDRFSAERTGGSVSTLTIQRTQQEDSAVYLCASSLGPDTQYFGPGTRLTVL.

The chain joins TRBV27 to TRBJ2-2; maybe TRBD1 (6 bases). V was pared by 3 bases and J by 1 base, with 9 bases between. CDR3 size: 15 residues. The germline V gene encodes CDR1 MNHEY and CDR2 SMNVEV (reference sequence). CDR3 amino acids: CASSLQTGNTGELFF. CDR3 DNA: TGTGCCAGCAGTTTGCAGACAGGGAACACCGGGGAGCTGTTTTTT.

The genes are TRBV7-2 and TRBJ1-1; D unresolved. Per germline, CDR1 SGHTA and CDR2 FQGNSA. The CDR3 totals 13 residues. The V end was cut by 8 bases, the J end by 4 bases, with 14 bases between. CDR3 region: CASAQSVGTEAFF. The CDR3 bases are TGTGCCAGCGCCCAGTCGGTGGGCACTGAAGCTTTCTTT.

V and J are TRBV11-2 and TRBJ2-5; D is unclear. The V end lost 5 bases, the J end lost 4 bases, and 5 bases lay between the germline ends. The germline gives CDR1 SGHAT, CDR2 FQNNGV. The CDR3 has 11 amino acids. The CDR3 coding sequence is TGTGCCAGCAGCCTTGGAGAGACCCAGTACTTC. The encoded protein is CASSLGETQYF.

This sequence joins TRBV11-2 and TRBJ2-5; no firm D call. This CDR3 has 13 amino acids. The V gene's germline CDR1 is SGHAT and CDR2 FQNNGV. The V end was cut by 3 bases, the J end by 9 bases, with 14 bases between. This CDR3 reads CASSFLPGEAQYF. For the CDR3, the DNA is TGTGCCAGCAGCTTTCTTCCCGGCGAGGCCCAGTACTTC.

This sequence joins TRBV18 and TRBJ1-2; no firm D call. Germline V gives CDR1 KGHSH, CDR2 LQKENI. V shed 0 bases and J shed 4 bases, with 9 bases lying between them. The CDR3 is 14 residues long. The CDR3 DNA sequence: TGTGCCAGCTCACCACCGATAACAACCTATGGCTACACCTTC. Amino acid sequence: CASSPPITTYGYTF.

V and J are TRBV7-2 and TRBJ1-5, with D tentatively TRBD1 (5 bases). The CDR3 has 14 residues. Trimming removed 5 bases from V and 1 base from J, with 9 bases in between. CDR1 SGHTA and CDR2 FQGNSA come from the germline V gene. This CDR3 is CASSGGGSNQPQHF. As DNA, the CDR3 is TGTGCCAGCAGCGGGGGAGGCAGCAATCAGCCCCAGCATTTT.

The chain carries TRBV6-5 and TRBJ2-4; possibly TRBD2 for D (6 bases). The CDR3 consists of 15 residues. Germline loops: CDR1 MNHEY, CDR2 SVGAGI. Trimming cost V 0 bases and J 2 bases, with 8 bases left between them. DNA for the CDR3: TGTGCCAGCAGTTACTCGGGGGGATCCAAAAACATTCAGTACTTC. This codes for CASSYSGGSKNIQYF.